A selection of T cell receptor beta chains follows, all from one sample in a study of T-cell reconstitution after alpha-beta-depleted transplantation in children. MiXCR, applied by TCRdb to the PCR reads, yields one record per CDR3 protein. Here the sample spans 150,000 to 200,000 distinct CDR3 sequences, 11% being singletons. This specimen consisted of PBMCs, obtained before TCRalphabeta/CD19-depleted stem cell transplant. The origin of the receptors is a boy aged 2 to 9 with acute myeloid leukemia, due to receive a stem cell transplant. CDR3s leave out the opening cysteine and the closing phenylalanine or tryptophan. D genes are given only for firm matches.

D gene: -
V gene: TRBV12-3/TRBV12-4
J gene: TRBJ2-5
CDR3 protein: ASSARPWETQY

D gene: -
V gene: TRBV14
J gene: TRBJ2-1
CDR3 protein: ASSHRPNYNEQF

D gene: TRBD1
V gene: TRBV20-1
J gene: TRBJ1-2
CDR3 protein: SAAISTGEGGYT

D gene: -
V gene: TRBV5-6
J gene: TRBJ2-5
CDR3 protein: ASSPGPAGTQY

D gene: -
V gene: TRBV19
J gene: TRBJ1-5
CDR3 protein: ASSIPSDREGYIRQPQH

D gene: -
V gene: TRBV27
J gene: TRBJ1-1
CDR3 protein: ASSLNWGTEAF

D gene: TRBD2
V gene: TRBV20-1
J gene: TRBJ2-1
CDR3 protein: SALTSGEPDEQF

D gene: -
V gene: TRBV20-1
J gene: TRBJ2-1
CDR3 protein: SASRSRLEQF

D gene: TRBD1
V gene: TRBV12-3/TRBV12-4
J gene: TRBJ2-7
CDR3 protein: ASSTRGRDEQY

D gene: -
V gene: TRBV5-1
J gene: TRBJ2-4
CDR3 protein: ASSSDRQQDIQY

D gene: TRBD1
V gene: TRBV11-2
J gene: TRBJ2-2
CDR3 protein: ASSPGQGANTGELF

D gene: -
V gene: TRBV20-1
J gene: TRBJ1-5
CDR3 protein: SASDGNQPQH

D gene: -
V gene: TRBV25-1
J gene: TRBJ2-1
CDR3 protein: ASSIHNEQF

D gene: -
V gene: TRBV7-8
J gene: TRBJ2-1
CDR3 protein: ASSQPPTRERNEQF

D gene: -
V gene: TRBV6-5
J gene: TRBJ1-3
CDR3 protein: ASSLGGDFSGNTIY

D gene: -
V gene: TRBV5-5
J gene: TRBJ2-1
CDR3 protein: ASSLDVMQF

D gene: -
V gene: TRBV9
J gene: TRBJ2-6
CDR3 protein: ASSPTGSGANVLT

D gene: -
V gene: TRBV7-9
J gene: TRBJ1-5
CDR3 protein: ASSSGFGNQPQH

D gene: -
V gene: TRBV29-1
J gene: TRBJ2-1
CDR3 protein: SVDRDNEQF

D gene: -
V gene: TRBV29-1
J gene: TRBJ2-7
CDR3 protein: SVGGDGSSYEQY

D gene: TRBD1
V gene: TRBV4-2
J gene: TRBJ1-2
CDR3 protein: ASSQAGGRVDGYT

D gene: TRBD2
V gene: TRBV7-8
J gene: TRBJ2-3
CDR3 protein: ASSLSAGGQDTQY

D gene: -
V gene: TRBV7-9
J gene: TRBJ2-3
CDR3 protein: ASGPAGFRDTQY

D gene: TRBD2
V gene: TRBV20-1
J gene: TRBJ2-1
CDR3 protein: SADREVNNLEQF

D gene: TRBD2
V gene: TRBV6-1
J gene: TRBJ2-7
CDR3 protein: ASRSGTSGSIEQY

D gene: -
V gene: TRBV20-1
J gene: TRBJ2-5
CDR3 protein: SAYQGQY

D gene: -
V gene: TRBV7-2
J gene: TRBJ1-6
CDR3 protein: ASSMLGSRNSPLH

D gene: TRBD2
V gene: TRBV20-1
J gene: TRBJ2-7
CDR3 protein: SAVPGLAEYEQY

D gene: -
V gene: TRBV4-3
J gene: TRBJ2-7
CDR3 protein: ASSQRVIVVQGDSYEQY

D gene: -
V gene: TRBV6-2/TRBV6-3
J gene: TRBJ1-5
CDR3 protein: ASSYGTATQPQH

D gene: -
V gene: TRBV5-1
J gene: TRBJ1-2
CDR3 protein: ASSLVGREDYGYT

D gene: -
V gene: TRBV10-3
J gene: TRBJ2-3
CDR3 protein: AISAAGTLNFTDTQY

D gene: -
V gene: TRBV24-1
J gene: TRBJ2-3
CDR3 protein: ATSVQGGNTQY

D gene: -
V gene: TRBV5-1
J gene: TRBJ1-1
CDR3 protein: ASSLAQAWRTEAF

D gene: -
V gene: TRBV7-2
J gene: TRBJ2-1
CDR3 protein: ASSSLPRYNEQF

D gene: -
V gene: TRBV6-1
J gene: TRBJ1-4
CDR3 protein: ASSPRDFEKLF

D gene: -
V gene: TRBV25-1
J gene: TRBJ1-6
CDR3 protein: ASSRVGTQGSPLH

D gene: -
V gene: TRBV12-3/TRBV12-4
J gene: TRBJ1-4
CDR3 protein: ASSPTSEKLF

D gene: -
V gene: TRBV11-2
J gene: TRBJ2-1
CDR3 protein: ASSLGRGQF

D gene: -
V gene: TRBV4-2
J gene: TRBJ2-2
CDR3 protein: ASSQDLVVREWGELF

D gene: TRBD2
V gene: TRBV5-1
J gene: TRBJ2-2
CDR3 protein: ASSLLTSGNTGELF

D gene: -
V gene: TRBV12-3/TRBV12-4
J gene: -
CDR3 protein: ASSFGGASVSTDTQH

D gene: -
V gene: TRBV20-1
J gene: TRBJ1-6
CDR3 protein: SARDAGRDGQSPH

D gene: TRBD2
V gene: TRBV20-1
J gene: TRBJ2-1
CDR3 protein: SAHIAGRTEWQQF

D gene: -
V gene: TRBV29-1
J gene: TRBJ1-2
CDR3 protein: SVSDGRWGYT

D gene: -
V gene: TRBV6-2/TRBV6-3
J gene: TRBJ2-6
CDR3 protein: ASSYSGGEANVLT

D gene: -
V gene: TRBV4-1
J gene: TRBJ1-5
CDR3 protein: ASSPRGQGGNQPQH

D gene: -
V gene: TRBV20-1
J gene: TRBJ1-2
CDR3 protein: SATDRRSNYGYT

D gene: -
V gene: TRBV29-1
J gene: TRBJ2-1
CDR3 protein: SVLSGLLSSYNEQF

D gene: -
V gene: TRBV20-1
J gene: TRBJ2-7
CDR3 protein: SAITLLNSYEQY

D gene: -
V gene: TRBV12-3/TRBV12-4
J gene: TRBJ1-5
CDR3 protein: ASSLKNQPQH

D gene: -
V gene: TRBV20-1
J gene: TRBJ1-2
CDR3 protein: SVYRSNYGYT

D gene: -
V gene: TRBV5-6
J gene: TRBJ1-2
CDR3 protein: ASSYRTRDGYT

D gene: TRBD2
V gene: TRBV6-6
J gene: TRBJ2-3
CDR3 protein: ASTSGGADTQY

D gene: TRBD2
V gene: TRBV20-1
J gene: TRBJ2-5
CDR3 protein: SASGGAPETQY